A single sample gave rise to the 9 T cell receptor beta chains below, sequenced in a study of blood T cell repertoires in COVID-19. Profiling relied on immunoSEQ multiplex PCR, and the TCRdb table lists in-frame clones only, not all of them. The data contain around 170,000 clones, about 80% of them singletons. Sequencing was carried out using peripheral blood. Source of these receptors: a young man with active or convalescent COVID-19.

This sequence joins TRBV27 and TRBJ2-1; 7 bases align to TRBD2. The CDR3 is 14 residues long. V shed 2 bases, J shed 5 bases, and the junction held 3 bases outside the gene matches. Per the germline V gene, CDR1 is MNHEY and CDR2 is SMNVEV (reference sequence). CDR3 DNA: TGTGCCAGCAGTTTAGGCGGGAGACACAATGAGCAGTTCTTC. Residues: CASSLGGRHNEQFF.

This chain links TRBV19 with TRBJ2-7; 7 bases align to TRBD2. CDR3 length equals 15 residues. V trimming: 3 bases; J trimming: 0 bases; junction bases outside the gene matches: 5. Germline V lookup: CDR1 LNHDA, CDR2 SQIVND (reference sequence). This CDR3 is CASSITSVSSYEQYF. The CDR3 bases are TGTGCCAGTAGTATCACTAGCGTTAGCTCCTACGAGCAGTACTTC.

With regard to this clone: The germline gene is not matched at one end of the junction; a read error may be the cause. V is TRBV7-2 and J is TRBJ2-5, with TRBD1 as a possible D gene (5 bases). Germline V gene sequence: CDR1 SGHTA, CDR2 FQGNSA. The CDR3 is 13 amino acids. CDR3 sequence: CVSSLVGAETQYF. CDR3 nucleotides: TGTGTCAGCAGCTTAGTAGGGGCTGAGACCCAGTACTTC.

The chain combines TRBV6-2 or TRBV6-3 with TRBJ1-1, with TRBD1 matching 12 bases. Losses at the gene ends were 2 bases for V and 5 bases for J; bases not matched to a gene: 6. This CDR3 comprises 16 residues. The germline V gene encodes CDR1 MNHEY and CDR2 SVGEGT. The CDR3 DNA reads as TGTGCCAGCAGTTACGGGGGACAGGGGGCCTCTACTGAAGCTTTCTTT. This codes for CASSYGGQGASTEAFF.

The genes are TRBV19 and TRBJ2-5; 10 bases are a match to TRBD1. Per the germline V gene, CDR1 is LNHDA and CDR2 is SQIVND (reference sequence). There are 16 residues in the CDR3. The junction had 13 bases not matched to a gene; V was cut back by 5 bases and J by 7 bases. CDR3 nucleotides: TGTGCCAGTAGTGCCCGGGACAGGGGTTTCCAGGGGACCCAGTACTTC. It translates to CASSARDRGFQGTQYF.

The chain couples TRBV30 to TRBJ1-2, with D unclear. The germline V gene encodes CDR1 GTSNPN and CDR2 SVGIG (reference sequence). CDR3 length: 14 amino acids. The germline V and J ends were trimmed by 4 bases and 5 bases, with 17 bases remaining between them. The CDR3 protein is CAWKRTPETYGYTF. In nucleotides, the CDR3 is TGTGCCTGGAAACGGACTCCAGAAACTTATGGCTACACCTTC.

The chain is built from TRBV18 and TRBJ1-2; 9 bases fit TRBD1. Germline lookup yields CDR1 KGHSH and CDR2 LQKENI. The length of the CDR3 is 15 residues. The trim removed 2 bases at V and 8 bases at J, leaving 9 bases unmatched. The CDR3 sequence is CASSPSSGTGKGYTF. CDR3 nucleotides: TGTGCCAGCTCACCATCCTCCGGGACAGGGAAAGGCTACACCTTC.

This clone was counted between two and nine times. This chain uses TRBV29-1 with TRBJ2-5, with D tentatively TRBD2 (5 bases). The CDR3 totals 13 residues. V was trimmed by 4 bases and J by 4 bases, leaving 13 bases between them. Germline CDR1 is SQVTM and CDR2 is ANQGSEA. The CDR3: CSVGLGVGETQYF. The CDR3 DNA follows: TGCAGCGTTGGTCTCGGGGTTGGAGAGACCCAGTACTTC.

This chain uses TRBV5-1 with TRBJ1-1; 8 bases are a match to TRBD1. Looked up from germline, CDR1 is SGHRS and CDR2 is YFSETQ. Trimming removed 5 bases from V and 4 bases from J; junction bases left unmatched: 7. The CDR3 is 14 amino acids. The CDR3: CASSLRQGSTEAFF. As DNA, the CDR3 is TGCGCCAGCAGTTTAAGACAGGGGAGCACTGAAGCTTTCTTT.